These T cell receptor beta chains were read from a single sample in a study of shared clonotypes between healthy human individuals. Generated by immunoSEQ multiplex PCR, the TCRdb table keeps only in-frame clones and is missing some. The sample has about 800,000 clones, roughly 96% seen once. The specimen was naive CD8+ T cells sorted from blood. Receptors originate from a man under 40 in good health. CDR3s include the opening cysteine and the closing phenylalanine or tryptophan. A D gene is named only where the DNA matches it firmly. The size field is filled for only some rows; it gives once, few, many or a size class.

-	TRBV19	TRBD1	TRBJ2-1	TGTGCCAGTAGTACACCCGGGACAGGGTCGTACAATGAGCAGTTCTTC	CASSTPGTGSYNEQFF
-	TRBV7-9	TRBD1	TRBJ1-1	TGTGCCAGCAGCTTACCCGGACAGGCGAACACTGAAGCTTTCTTT	CASSLPGQANTEAFF
-	TRBV7-6	-	TRBJ1-2	TGTGCCAGCAGCGATATTCCGGGACATTCGATTTATGGCTACACCTTC	CASSDIPGHSIYGYTF
-	TRBV9	-	TRBJ2-2	TGTGCCAGCAGCGTAGTAGCGAGCACCGGGGAGCTGTTTTTT	CASSVVASTGELFF
-	TRBV5-6	-	TRBJ2-1	TGTGCCAGCAGCCCTGAGCCCAGGGATGAGCAGTTCTTC	CASSPEPRDEQFF
-	TRBV7-9	-	TRBJ1-1	TGTGCCAGCAGCTTAGTTACGAACACTGAAGCTTTCTTT	CASSLVTNTEAFF
-	TRBV7-9	-	TRBJ2-7	TGTGCCAGCAGCCCCACGGACAGATCCTACGAGCAGTACTTC	CASSPTDRSYEQYF
-	TRBV30	-	TRBJ2-7	TGTGCCTGGAACACGGGGGCGGCTAGCTCGTACGAGCAGTACTTC	CAWNTGAASSYEQYF
-	TRBV7-9	-	TRBJ1-1	TGTGCCAGCAGCGGGGAGGGAGGGGTGACTGAAGCTTTCTTT	CASSGEGGVTEAFF
few	TRBV27	TRBD1	TRBJ1-1	TGTGCCAGCAGTCTCCCGGGACAGGGACAGAGAGCTTTCTTT	CASSLPGQGQRAFF
-	TRBV10-3	TRBD1	TRBJ2-3	TGTGCCATCAAGGCCCCCACAGGGGCTTTGGGCACAGATACGCAGTATTTT	CAIKAPTGALGTDTQYF
few	TRBV23-1	-	TRBJ2-7	TGCGCCGAGGGGTTAGGACAGCTCTCCTACGAGCAGTACTTC	CAEGLGQLSYEQYF
once	TRBV6-5	TRBD1	TRBJ1-5	TGTGCCAGCAGTATCAGGACAGGGGATCAGCCCCAGCATTTT	CASSIRTGDQPQHF
once	TRBV27	-	TRBJ2-3	TGTGCCAGCAGTTTGAGGCGCACAGATACGCAGTATTTT	CASSLRRTDTQYF
-	TRBV4-1	TRBD2	TRBJ2-1	TGCGCCAGCAGCCAAGACGTACGAACTAGCGGGAGTAATGATGAGCAGTTCTTC	CASSQDVRTSGSNDEQFF
-	TRBV4-1	-	TRBJ2-3	TGCGCCAGCAGCCAAAACCCTAGGGGCGCAGATACGCAGTATTTT	CASSQNPRGADTQYF
-	TRBV29-1	-	TRBJ2-7	TGCAGCGTTGCCCCGGGGCCGAAATCCTACGAGCAGTACTTC	CSVAPGPKSYEQYF
once	TRBV28	-	TRBJ2-7	TGTGCCAGCAGTCCCGGGAGAAGCTACGAGCAGTACTTC	CASSPGRSYEQYF
-	TRBV9	-	TRBJ2-3	TGTGCCAGCAGCGGGGCTACAGGGACTCCTTTCGATACGCAGTATTTT	CASSGATGTPFDTQYF
once	TRBV11-3	-	TRBJ2-1	TGTGCCAGCAGCCCCCACCAGGGGAATGAGCAGTTCTTC	CASSPHQGNEQFF
-	TRBV7-6	-	TRBJ2-6	TGTGCCAGCAGCTTAGCGCAGCCCTCTGGGGCCAACGTCCTGACTTTC	CASSLAQPSGANVLTF
once	TRBV4-1	-	TRBJ2-5	TGCGCCAGCAGCCACGGACAGTACCAAGAGACCCAGTACTTC	CASSHGQYQETQYF
once	TRBV13	-	TRBJ1-6	TGTGCCAGCAGCTTAGAACCGGACCCTGGTAGTCCCCTCCACTTT	CASSLEPDPGSPLHF
once	TRBV7-9	TRBD2	TRBJ2-1	TGTGCCAGCAGCTTAGCGGGAGGGCCTTTCGATGAGCAGTTCTTC	CASSLAGGPFDEQFF
-	TRBV6-5	-	TRBJ2-2	TGTGCCAGCAGTGTCGCCATCACCGGGGAGCTGTTTTTT	CASSVAITGELFF